Sequencing of this T cell receptor beta chain was carried out in a study of shared clonotypes between healthy human individuals. Across the study: The cohort comprised two women and a few men. Their ages spanned 18 to 49 years.

Free of recent acute infections or vaccinations, the donors were healthy HIV-negative adults. With 5 bases clipped from V and 9 bases from J, the junction kept 10 bases outside the gene matches. This CDR3 comprises 13 residues. CDR1 and CDR2 from the germline V gene are SGHRS and YFSETQ. TCRdb keeps only in-frame clones here, not all; method: immunoSEQ multiplex PCR. Among some 1.5 million clones listed, 98% were seen once. The chain employs TRBV5-1 and TRBJ2-5; TRBD2 matches at 7 bases. The sequencing input was naive CD4+ T cells sorted from blood. Subset in this sample: CD45RA+ positively selected. This clonotype was sampled from a man under 40 in good health. The DNA of the CDR3 is TGCGCCAGCAGTAGCGACGGGAGGAACCCCCAGTACTTC. Its translation is CASSSDGRNPQYF.